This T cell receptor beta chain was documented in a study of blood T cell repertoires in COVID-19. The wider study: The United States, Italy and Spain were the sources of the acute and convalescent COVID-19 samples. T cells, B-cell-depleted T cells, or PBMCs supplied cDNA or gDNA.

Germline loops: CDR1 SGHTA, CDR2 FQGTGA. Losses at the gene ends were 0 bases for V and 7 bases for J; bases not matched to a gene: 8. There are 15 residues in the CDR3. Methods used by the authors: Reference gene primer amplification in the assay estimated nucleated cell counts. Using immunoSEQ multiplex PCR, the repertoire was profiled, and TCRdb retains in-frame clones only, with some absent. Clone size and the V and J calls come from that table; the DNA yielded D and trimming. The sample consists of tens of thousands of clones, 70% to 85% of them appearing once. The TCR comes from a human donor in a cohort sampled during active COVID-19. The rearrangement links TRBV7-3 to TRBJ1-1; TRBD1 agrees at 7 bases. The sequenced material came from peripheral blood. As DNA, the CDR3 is TGTGCCAGCAGCTTAACGGGCGGGACAGCCAATGAAGCTTTCTTT. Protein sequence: CASSLTGGTANEAFF.